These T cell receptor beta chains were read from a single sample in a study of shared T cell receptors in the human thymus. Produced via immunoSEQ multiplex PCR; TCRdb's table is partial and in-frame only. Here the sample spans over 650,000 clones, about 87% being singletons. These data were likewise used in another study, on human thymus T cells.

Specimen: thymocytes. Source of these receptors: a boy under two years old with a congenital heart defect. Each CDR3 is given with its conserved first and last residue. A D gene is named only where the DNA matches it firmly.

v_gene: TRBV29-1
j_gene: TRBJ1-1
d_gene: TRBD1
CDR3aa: CSDRDRVNTEAFF

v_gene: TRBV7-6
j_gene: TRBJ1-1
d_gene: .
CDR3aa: CASSLRHRDEAFF

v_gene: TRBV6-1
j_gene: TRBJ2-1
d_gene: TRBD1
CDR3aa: CASSSGTGPYNEQFF

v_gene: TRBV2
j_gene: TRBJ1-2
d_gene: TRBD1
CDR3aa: CASSERQGYAYGYTF

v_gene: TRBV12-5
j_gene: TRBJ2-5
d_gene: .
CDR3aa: CASGLPPRLETQYF

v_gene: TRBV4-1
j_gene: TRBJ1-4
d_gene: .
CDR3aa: CASSQSFYEKLFF

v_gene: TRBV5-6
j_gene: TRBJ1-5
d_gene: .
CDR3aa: CASSSQDNSNQPQHF

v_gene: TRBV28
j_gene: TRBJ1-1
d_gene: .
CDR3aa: CASTVCRGTDNTEAFF

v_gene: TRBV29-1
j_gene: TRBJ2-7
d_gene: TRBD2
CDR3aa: CSVEDIGGRSGTSYEQYF

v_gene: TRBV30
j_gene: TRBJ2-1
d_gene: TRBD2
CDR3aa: CAWTLPQREGYNEQFF

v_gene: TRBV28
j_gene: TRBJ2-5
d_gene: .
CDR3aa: CASSLGQFQETQYF

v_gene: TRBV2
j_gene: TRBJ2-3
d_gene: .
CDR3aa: CASSPPSIPDTQYF

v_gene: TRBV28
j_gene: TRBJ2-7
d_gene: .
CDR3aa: CASSLLVPRYSSYEQYF

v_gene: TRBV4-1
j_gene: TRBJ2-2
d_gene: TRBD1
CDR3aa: CASSQDRTGNTGELFF

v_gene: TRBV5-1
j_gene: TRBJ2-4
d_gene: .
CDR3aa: CASSLGTTKPKNIQYF